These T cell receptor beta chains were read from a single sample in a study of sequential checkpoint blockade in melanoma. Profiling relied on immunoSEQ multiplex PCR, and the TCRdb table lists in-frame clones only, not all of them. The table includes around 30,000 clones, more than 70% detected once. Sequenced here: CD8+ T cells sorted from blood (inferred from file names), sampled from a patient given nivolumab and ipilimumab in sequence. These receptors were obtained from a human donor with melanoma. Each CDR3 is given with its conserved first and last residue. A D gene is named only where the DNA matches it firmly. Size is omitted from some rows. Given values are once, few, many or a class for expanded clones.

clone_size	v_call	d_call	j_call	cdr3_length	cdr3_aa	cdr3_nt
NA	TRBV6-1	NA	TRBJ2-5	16	CASSGQGTGIQETQYF	TGTGCCAGCAGTGGCCAGGGTACAGGGATACAAGAGACCCAGTACTTC
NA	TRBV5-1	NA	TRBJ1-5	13	CASSLYSDQPQHF	TGCGCCAGCAGCTTGTACAGTGACCAGCCCCAGCATTTT
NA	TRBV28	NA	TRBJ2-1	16	CASRPSRESSYNEQFF	TGTGCCAGCAGACCCTCTAGGGAGAGCTCCTACAATGAGCAGTTCTTC
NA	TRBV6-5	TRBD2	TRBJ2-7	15	CASSYTSGGAYEQYF	TGTGCCAGCAGTTATACTAGCGGGGGGGCCTACGAGCAGTACTTC
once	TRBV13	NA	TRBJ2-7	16	CASSLNRLAGVSEQHF	TGTGCCAGCAGCTTAAATAGGCTGGCAGGGGTGAGCGAGCAGCACTTC
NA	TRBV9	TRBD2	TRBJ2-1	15	CASATGLAEYNEQFF	TGTGCCAGCGCCACGGGACTAGCAGAATACAATGAGCAGTTCTTC
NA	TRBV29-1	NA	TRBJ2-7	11	CSVVGGYEQYF	TGCAGCGTTGTAGGAGGCTACGAGCAGTACTTC
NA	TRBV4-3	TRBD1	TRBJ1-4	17	CASSLGQGYATNEKLFF	TGCGCCAGCAGCCTGGGACAGGGATATGCAACTAATGAAAAACTGTTTTTT
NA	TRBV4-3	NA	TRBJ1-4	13	CASSLYRSGKLFF	TGCGCCAGCAGCCTGTACAGAAGCGGAAAACTGTTTTTT
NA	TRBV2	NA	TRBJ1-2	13	CASSEATTDGYTF	TGTGCCAGCAGTGAAGCTACCACGGATGGCTACACCTTC
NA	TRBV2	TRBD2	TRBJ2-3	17	CASSDAREAISTDTQYF	TGTGCCAGCAGTGATGCGCGGGAGGCCATCTCCACAGATACGCAGTATTTT
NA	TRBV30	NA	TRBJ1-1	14	CAWSGDLLNTEAFF	TGTGCCTGGAGCGGAGATTTATTGAACACTGAAGCTTTCTTT
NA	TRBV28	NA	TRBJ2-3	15	CASSLKPGRTDTQYF	TGTGCCAGCAGTTTAAAACCGGGGAGGACAGATACGCAGTATTTT
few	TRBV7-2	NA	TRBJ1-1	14	CASSPWGGNTEAFF	TGTGCCAGCAGCCCCTGGGGAGGGAACACTGAAGCTTTCTTT
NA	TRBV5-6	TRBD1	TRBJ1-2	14	CASSLGDRDYGYTF	TGTGCCAGCAGCTTAGGGGACAGAGACTATGGCTACACCTTC
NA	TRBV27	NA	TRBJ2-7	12	CASSLWGAEQYF	TGTGCCAGCAGTTTATGGGGAGCGGAGCAGTACTTC
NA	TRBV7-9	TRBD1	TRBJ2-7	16	CASSLAGQGADYEQYF	TGTGCCAGCAGCTTAGCCGGGCAGGGGGCTGACTACGAGCAGTACTTC
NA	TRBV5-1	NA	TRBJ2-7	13	CASSLLDSYEQYF	TGCGCCAGCAGCTTGTTGGACAGCTACGAGCAGTACTTC
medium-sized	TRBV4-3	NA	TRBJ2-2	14	CASSQGQNTGELFF	TGCGCCAGCAGCCAAGGACAGAACACCGGGGAGCTGTTTTTT